The 17 T cell receptor beta chains given below trace back to one sample, sequenced in a study of spatial heterogeneity in lung cancer. In TCRdb, the 5' RACE reads were re-called with MiXCR into one record per CDR3 protein. The sample includes tens of thousands of distinct CDR3 sequences, 6% to 8.5% of them seen just once. Time point specified: blood at routine non-recurrence follow-up after resection. Researchers sequenced whole RNA taken from tumor, nontumor lung or frozen PBMC without sorting. The sequences come from PBMCs, collected at follow-up. These receptor sequences come from a female donor with early-stage non-small cell lung cancer.

This clonotype was seen at least ten times. The chain recombines TRBV20-1 with TRBJ2-2; 7 nucleotides match TRBD2. The germline V gene has CDR1 DFQATT and CDR2 SNEGSKA (reference sequence). This CDR3 region has 13 residues. The J segment lost 5 bases and the V segment lost 7 bases, leaving 7 bases of the junction unmatched. The CDR3 protein is CSGRQGGTGELFF. CDR3 nucleotides: TGCAGTGGCCGGCAGGGAGGGACCGGGGAGCTGTTTTTT.

The CDR3 region is CASSLRSVPRSYNEQFF. CDR3 sequence (DNA): TGCGCCAGCAGCTTGAGATCCGTACCACGCTCCTACAATGAGCAGTTCTTC. The chain couples TRBV5-1 to TRBJ2-1; D gene ambiguous. Germline lookup yields CDR1 SGHRS and CDR2 YFSETQ. With 1 base removed from V and 0 bases from J, the gap between germline ends came to 14 bases. The CDR3 is made up of 17 amino acids.

The V call is TRBV18, the J call TRBJ2-5, with D unresolved. The germline V and J ends were trimmed by 8 bases and 2 bases, with 6 bases remaining between them. Germline assignment: CDR1 KGHSH and CDR2 LQKENI. This CDR3 region has 11 residues. CDR3 in amino acids: CASNSQETQYF. As DNA, the CDR3 is TGTGCCAGCAACAGTCAAGAGACCCAGTACTTC.

This clonotype was seen only a few times. The chain links TRBV29-1 to TRBJ1-5; 7 bases fit TRBD1. Germline CDR1 SQVTM, CDR2 ANQGSEA. The CDR3 loop spans 12 amino acids. Trimming at V came to 7 bases and at J to 5 bases, leaving 5 bases not matched to a gene. The CDR3 bases are TGCAGCGCTCGGACAGGCGATCAGCCCCAGCATTTT. Protein product: CSARTGDQPQHF.

V usage is TRBV2 and J usage is TRBJ2-2, with D unclear. The CDR3 is 14 amino acids. CDR1 is SNHLY and CDR2 is FYNNEI in the germline V gene. Trimming stripped 6 bases from V and 6 bases from J, with 14 bases between. CDR3 DNA sequence: TGTGCCAGCAGAAATCTGGAGATCGCCGGGGAGCTGTTTTTT. The encoded protein is CASRNLEIAGELFF. The complete variable domain, with remaining parts taken from reference TRBV2 and TRBJ2-2, reads EPEVTQTPSHQVTQMGQEVILRCVPISNHLYFYWYRQILGQKVEFLVSFYNNEISEKSEIFDDQFSVERPDGSNFTLKIRSTKLEDSAMYFCASRNLEIAGELFFGEGSRLTVL.

This clonotype has ten or more counts. The chain recombines TRBV3-1 with TRBJ2-5; 8 nucleotides align to TRBD1. Per germline, CDR1 LGHDT and CDR2 YNNKEL (reference sequence). After removal of 7 bases from V and 4 bases from J, the junction contained 8 bases not matched to a gene. The CDR3 totals 14 residues. CDR3 region: CASTYRGVGETQYF. CDR3 bases: TGTGCCAGCACCTACAGGGGGGTCGGAGAGACCCAGTACTTC.

In the case of this clonotype: A much larger clone lies a single base off, so this may be a read error. This rearrangement joins TRBV9 to TRBJ1-4; tentatively, D is TRBD1 (6 bases). Germline assignment: CDR1 SGDLS and CDR2 YYNGEE. V lost 0 bases and J 8 bases, leaving 32 bases between the germline ends. This CDR3 spans 21 amino acids. CDR3 coding DNA: TGTGCCAGCAGCGTAGGGGGACATAGGATCTTTCGGTCTCCCCGCCCAGAAAAACTGTTTTTT. It translates to CASSVGGHRIFRSPRPEKLFF. Full variable domain (outside the CDR3, taken from reference TRBV9 and TRBJ1-4): DSGVTQTPKHLITATGQRVTLRCSPRSGDLSVYWYQQSLDQGLQFLIQYYNGEERAKGNILERFSAQQFPDLHSELNLSSLELGDSALYFCASSVGGHRIFRSPRPEKLFFGSGTQLSVL.

Ten or more counts support this clonotype. This sequence joins TRBV24-1 and TRBJ2-3, with D unclear. CDR3 length: 12 amino acids. V lost 8 bases and J lost 2, with 7 bases in between. Germline V lookup: CDR1 KGHDR, CDR2 SFDVKD. CDR3 loop: CATTGNTDTQYF. As DNA, the CDR3 is TGTGCCACCACCGGAAACACAGATACGCAGTATTTT.

For this clonotype: This clone may be a read error of a much larger clone one base away. This sequence joins TRBV7-3 and TRBJ2-3; no reliable D call. The CDR3 runs to 11 residues. Germline lookup yields CDR1 SGHTA and CDR2 FQGTGA. V lost 4 bases to trimming and J lost 4 bases, with 3 bases between them. CDR3 sequence: CASSSADTQYF. The CDR3 DNA reads TGTGCCAGCAGCTCAGCAGATACGCAGTATTTT.

This clonotype showed up many times. The gene calls are TRBV7-2 and TRBJ2-7, with D perhaps assigned TRBD1 or TRBD2 (5 bases each). The CDR3 contains 16 residues. CDR1 is SGHTA, CDR2 FQGNSA, per germline. The V end was cut by 1 base, the J end by 2 bases, with 15 bases between. The CDR3 loop is CASSLGAYRGTYEQYF. CDR3 sequence (DNA): TGTGCCAGCAGCTTAGGGGCTTATCGGGGCACCTACGAGCAGTACTTC.

This clonotype has a count of ten or more. The chain uses TRBV6-5 and TRBJ2-1, with TRBD2 matching 10 bases. The CDR3 is made up of 15 amino acids. V shed 2 bases and J 9 bases; nucleotides not matched to a gene: 7. CDR1 MNHEY and CDR2 SVGAGI come from the germline V gene. The CDR3 region is CASSYTSGARLEQFF. The DNA for the CDR3 is TGTGCCAGCAGTTACACTAGCGGGGCCCGGCTTGAGCAGTTCTTC.

This clonotype was observed many times. This chain links TRBV2 with TRBJ1-2; D ambiguous. CDR3 length: 14 residues. Germline CDR1 reads SNHLY; CDR2 reads FYNNEI. V gave up 4 bases and J gave up 2 bases, with 11 bases separating them. Written as DNA, the CDR3 is TGTGCCAGCAGTGCGAGCTGGGTAAACTATGGCTACACCTTC. This encodes CASSASWVNYGYTF. Complete variable domain (other parts from reference TRBV2 and TRBJ1-2): EPEVTQTPSHQVTQMGQEVILRCVPISNHLYFYWYRQILGQKVEFLVSFYNNEISEKSEIFDDQFSVERPDGSNFTLKIRSTKLEDSAMYFCASSASWVNYGYTFGSGTRLTVV.

This chain links TRBV19 with TRBJ2-1, with D hard to call. The V gene lost 4 bases and the J gene lost 7 bases, with 11 bases spanning the gap. This CDR3 is built from 13 residues. CDR1 and CDR2 (germline): LNHDA, SQIVND (reference sequence). The CDR3 coding sequence is TGTGCCAGTAGTAGGACGGACCGGAATGAGCAGTTCTTC. As protein: CASSRTDRNEQFF.

In its sample, this clonotype was seen a few times. This rearrangement joins TRBV7-3 to TRBJ2-3, with D tentatively TRBD2 (7 bases). V shed 3 bases and J shed 3 bases, with 10 bases lying between them. Germline CDR1 is SGHTA and CDR2 is FQGTGA. CDR3 length equals 14 residues. CDR3 in amino acids: CASSFGGRTDTQYF. The CDR3 DNA is TGTGCCAGCAGCTTCGGGGGGCGGACAGATACGCAGTATTTT.

This clonotype was counted many times. This sequence joins TRBV5-1 and TRBJ2-7; D is uncertain. V gave up 3 bases and J gave up 0 bases, with 13 bases separating them. Germline values: CDR1 SGHRS, CDR2 YFSETQ. The CDR3 has 15 amino acids. Here the CDR3 DNA reads TGCGCCAGCAGCTCCAGATCTTCAGGCTCCTACGAGCAGTACTTC. Encoded protein: CASSSRSSGSYEQYF.

This clonotype has a handful of counts. The chain links TRBV5-6 to TRBJ1-1, with no clear D. Between the trimmed V and J ends, which lost 0 bases and 5 bases, there was a span of 11 bases. The CDR3 length is 14 residues. Germline CDR1 SGHDT, CDR2 YYEEEE. The CDR3 coding sequence is TGTGCCAGCAGCTTGGTCCCGGCGGGAACTGAAGCTTTCTTT. Translating it yields CASSLVPAGTEAFF.

The rearrangement joins TRBV6-2 or TRBV6-3 to TRBJ2-3, with unresolved D. This CDR3 has 13 amino acids. V was clipped by 5 bases and J by 2 bases, with 8 bases between them. The germline gives CDR1 MNHEY, CDR2 SVGEGT. Here the CDR3 DNA reads TGTGCCAGCAGTACGAGCTTCACAGATACGCAGTATTTT. Translating it yields CASSTSFTDTQYF.